This TCR beta chain was profiled in a study of human T cells and chemical hapten exposure. Study details: Donors were sensitized with 2% DPC on the upper inner arm. Overall study results and limits: Expanded TCRs produced significantly more large CDR3 similarity clusters than controls did.

Via MiXCR, TCRdb re-called the RACE reads, giving one row per CDR3 protein. Of 300,000 to 450,000 distinct CDR3 sequences in the sample, 4.5% to 6% were seen once. A remark on this clonotype: Its target is not known.

V lost 7 bases and J lost 7; bases outside the gene matches: 11. Germline CDR1 reads SNHLY; CDR2 reads FYNNEI. CDR3 length equals 14 residues. Indicated time point: pre-sensitization, week 0. Treatment of the sample: therapeutic diphenylcyclopropenone sensitization with weekly scalp DPC. The rearrangement links TRBV2 to TRBJ2-7; 9 bases match TRBD2. The sequencing used whole blood, collected in connection with sensitization to the hapten diphenylcyclopropenone (DPC). This TCR derives from a woman aged 50 to 60 with alopecia areata. Some clones in this sample may be carry-over from other donors' samples. The CDR3: CASNSPAGGGEQYF. The CDR3, as DNA: TGTGCCAGCAATTCTCCGGCGGGAGGGGGGGAGCAGTACTTC.